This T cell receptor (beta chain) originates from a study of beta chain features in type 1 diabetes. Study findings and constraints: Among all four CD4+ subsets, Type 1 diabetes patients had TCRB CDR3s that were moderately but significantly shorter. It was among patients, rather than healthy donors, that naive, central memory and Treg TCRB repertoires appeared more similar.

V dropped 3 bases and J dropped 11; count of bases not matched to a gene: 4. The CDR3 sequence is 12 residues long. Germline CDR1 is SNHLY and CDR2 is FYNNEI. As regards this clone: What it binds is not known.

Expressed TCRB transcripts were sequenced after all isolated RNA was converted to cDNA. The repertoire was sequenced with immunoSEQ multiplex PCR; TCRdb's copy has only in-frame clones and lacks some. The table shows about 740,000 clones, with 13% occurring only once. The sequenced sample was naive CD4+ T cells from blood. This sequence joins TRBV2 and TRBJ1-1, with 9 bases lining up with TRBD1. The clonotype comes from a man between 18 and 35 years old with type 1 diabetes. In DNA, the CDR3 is TGTGCCAGCAGTGAGACAGGGGGGTGGGCTTTCTTT. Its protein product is CASSETGGWAFF. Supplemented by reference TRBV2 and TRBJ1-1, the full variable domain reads EPEVTQTPSHQVTQMGQEVILRCVPISNHLYFYWYRQILGQKVEFLVSFYNNEISEKSEIFDDQFSVERPDGSNFTLKIRSTKLEDSAMYFCASSETGGWAFFGQGTRLTVV.